A single sample is the source of the 27 T cell receptor beta chains below, sequenced in a study of CD8 T cells in ankylosing spondylitis. TCRdb recomputed calls from the 5' RACE reads with MiXCR, one row per CDR3 protein. The top ten clones hold roughly 34% of a sample with under 300,000 distinct CDR3 sequences, about 20% of them seen once. Sequencing was done on a sample of blood, either unsorted or a sorted T cell fraction (not recorded which). The receptors derive from a male donor with ankylosing spondylitis or in good health (not recorded which).

This clonotype occurred many times. The chain carries TRBV25-1 and TRBJ1-2; perhaps TRBD1 as D (6 bases). CDR1 is MGHDK, CDR2 SYGVNS, per germline. The CDR3 runs 14 residues. V was clipped by 3 bases and J by 2 bases, with 10 bases between them. This CDR3 is CASSEPGQNYGYTF. CDR3 DNA: TGTGCCAGCAGTGAGCCCGGACAGAACTATGGCTACACCTTC.

This clonotype was observed many times. This chain uses TRBV4-2 with TRBJ2-1; no definite D call. Germline CDR1 reads LGHNA; CDR2 reads YNFKEQ. Trimming left V 3 bases short and J 0 bases short, with 15 bases between. The CDR3 covers 17 residues. CDR3 amino acids: CASSHLVVGSSYNEQFF. The DNA of the CDR3 is TGTGCCAGCAGCCACCTCGTTGTGGGCAGCTCCTACAATGAGCAGTTCTTC.

This clonotype was counted many times. The chain couples TRBV6-5 to TRBJ2-2; D perhaps matches TRBD1 (6 bases). The CDR3 runs to 15 residues. Trimming cost V 1 base and J 6 bases, with 12 bases left between them. Per the germline V gene, CDR1 is MNHEY and CDR2 is SVGAGI. CDR3 loop: CASSYLYRDAGELFF. In nucleotides, the CDR3 is TGTGCCAGCAGTTACTTGTACAGGGATGCCGGGGAGCTGTTTTTT.

This clonotype was detected ten times or more. CDR3 in DNA: TGCAGTGCTAGGGACTGGGAGAAAGAGTCCTACGAGCAGTACTTC. This translates into CSARDWEKESYEQYF. The V gene is TRBV20-1, the J gene TRBJ2-7, with D possibly being TRBD2 (5 bases). Per germline, CDR1 DFQATT and CDR2 SNEGSKA (reference sequence). This CDR3 spans 15 amino acids. Between the trimmed V and J ends, which lost 3 bases and 1 base, there was a span of 16 bases.

This clonotype was found a few times. The chain links TRBV29-1 to TRBJ2-7; TRBD1 agrees at 12 bases. CDR3 length equals 13 residues. Germline CDR1 SQVTM, CDR2 ANQGSEA. The V and J ends lost 6 bases and 3 bases, in that order; junction bases with no gene match: 3. The chain's CDR3 is CSVGQGARYEQYF. The CDR3 DNA sequence: TGCAGCGTGGGACAGGGGGCGCGCTACGAGCAGTACTTC.

This chain connects TRBV5-1 to TRBJ2-3; 9 bases are shared with TRBD2. With 5 bases clipped from V and 2 bases from J, the junction kept 12 bases outside the gene matches. The V gene's germline CDR1 is SGHRS and CDR2 YFSETQ. The CDR3 runs to 17 residues. CDR3 in DNA: TGCGCCAGCAGAAAGCGGGAGGCCTATTCGAACACAGATACGCAGTATTTT. Residues: CASRKREAYSNTDTQYF. The whole variable domain, filled in from reference TRBV5-1 and TRBJ2-3, reads KAGVTQTPRYLIKTRGQQVTLSCSPISGHRSVSWYQQTPGQGLQFLFEYFSETQRNKGNFPGRFSGRQFSNSRSEMNVSTLELGDSALYLCASRKREAYSNTDTQYFGPGTRLTVL.

The chain employs TRBV28 and TRBJ2-7; no clear D gene. The CDR3 runs 15 residues. Germline V gives CDR1 MDHEN, CDR2 SYDVKM. Deletions cut 6 bases from V and 4 bases from J, with 19 bases between. CDR3 sequence reads: CASRPANALLYEQYF. The CDR3 DNA reads as TGTGCCAGCAGACCAGCAAACGCCCTCTTATACGAGCAGTACTTC.

The chain recombines TRBV5-1 with TRBJ2-7; 12 bases align to TRBD1. The trim removed 4 bases at V and 5 bases at J, leaving 7 bases unmatched. Germline CDR1 and CDR2: SGHRS and YFSETQ. The CDR3 is 15 residues long. The CDR3 sequence is CASSPGQGALHEQYF. DNA of the CDR3: TGCGCCAGCAGCCCGGGACAGGGGGCACTGCACGAGCAGTACTTC. Full variable domain (remainder filled in from reference TRBV5-1 and TRBJ2-7): KAGVTQTPRYLIKTRGQQVTLSCSPISGHRSVSWYQQTPGQGLQFLFEYFSETQRNKGNFPGRFSGRQFSNSRSEMNVSTLELGDSALYLCASSPGQGALHEQYFGPGTRLTVT.

The genes are TRBV20-1 and TRBJ2-3; 7 nucleotides line up with TRBD2. The CDR3 spans 17 residues. V was pared by 1 base and J by 1 base, with 11 bases of the junction left unmatched. The germline V gene has CDR1 DFQATT and CDR2 SNEGSKA (reference sequence). CDR3 loop: CSARARPELAGTDTQYF. The CDR3 DNA follows: TGCAGTGCTAGAGCCCGACCCGAGCTAGCGGGCACAGATACGCAGTATTTT.

This clonotype was seen more than once but under ten times. The genes are TRBV7-6 and TRBJ2-7, with D possibly matching TRBD2 (5 bases). Trimming took 1 base from V and 0 from J, leaving 19 bases between them. This CDR3 region has 18 residues. The germline V gene encodes CDR1 SGHVS and CDR2 FNYEAQ. In nucleotides, the CDR3 is TGTGCCAGCAGCTTAGGCTACGGGGAGATAGGTTTCTCCTACGAGCAGTACTTC. It specifies CASSLGYGEIGFSYEQYF.

This clonotype occurred a few times. V and J are TRBV29-1 and TRBJ2-1, with D perhaps TRBD1 (5 bases). This CDR3 region has 13 residues. The V end lost 5 bases, the J end lost 3 bases, and 11 bases lay between the germline ends. CDR1 is SQVTM and CDR2 is ANQGSEA in the germline V gene. The CDR3 DNA follows: TGCAGCGTTTTGGAGACAGACTACAATGAGCAGTTCTTC. It encodes CSVLETDYNEQFF.

This clonotype was observed many times. The J gene is TRBJ2-1, the V gene TRBV29-1, with 10 bases lining up with TRBD1. J lost 3 bases, V lost 6 bases, and 5 bases had no gene match. The germline V gene encodes CDR1 SQVTM and CDR2 ANQGSEA. CDR3 length: 14 amino acids. Here the CDR3 DNA reads TGCAGCGTACCCGGGACAGGGGTCTACAATGAGCAGTTCTTC. Its protein is CSVPGTGVYNEQFF.

Only a few counts were recorded for this clonotype. The V gene is TRBV4-1, the J gene TRBJ2-4, with D uncertain. The CDR3 contains 15 residues. The V and J ends lost 3 bases and 3 bases respectively, with 12 bases between them. Germline assignment: CDR1 MGHRA and CDR2 YSYEKL. CDR3 in amino acids: CASSHRTEGKNIQYF. The CDR3 DNA reads as TGCGCCAGCAGCCACCGTACTGAAGGCAAAAACATTCAGTACTTC.

The chain recombines TRBV27 with TRBJ2-1; 9 bases align to TRBD2. In germline, CDR1 is MNHEY, CDR2 SMNVEV (reference sequence). J was trimmed by 8 bases and V by 5 bases; bases with no gene match: 10. The CDR3 runs 15 residues. CDR3 in DNA: TGTGCCAGCAGTCCCCCGGCGGGAGGGTCCTATGAGCAGTTCTTC. This encodes CASSPPAGGSYEQFF.

This clonotype showed up many times. The chain has TRBV27 and TRBJ2-7, with 8 bases fitting TRBD2. Germline CDR1 and CDR2: MNHEY and SMNVEV (reference sequence). The junction had 0 bases not matched to a gene; V was cut back by 3 bases and J by 2 bases. CDR3 size: 13 residues. The CDR3 spells CASSFGRAYEQYF. The CDR3 coding sequence is TGTGCCAGCAGTTTCGGGAGGGCCTACGAGCAGTACTTC.

This clonotype showed up just a few times. J is TRBJ2-5 and V is TRBV4-2; 9 bases line up with TRBD1. Germline CDR1 is LGHNA and CDR2 is YNFKEQ. With 4 bases clipped from V and 3 bases from J, the junction kept 12 bases outside the gene matches. This CDR3 spans 17 amino acids. CDR3 amino acids: CASSRSVDRGGEETQYF. For the CDR3, the DNA is TGTGCCAGCAGCCGTTCCGTGGACAGGGGCGGGGAAGAGACCCAGTACTTC.

This clonotype has only a few counts. The CDR3 here is CSARVSGTNEQFF. CDR3 bases: TGCAGTGCTAGAGTCTCTGGGACCAATGAGCAGTTCTTC. This chain uses TRBV20-1 with TRBJ2-1; tentatively, D is TRBD1 or TRBD2 (5 bases each). CDR1 and CDR2 from the germline V gene are DFQATT and SNEGSKA (reference sequence). The CDR3 length is 13 residues. V shed 1 base and J shed 6 bases, with 10 bases lying between them.

There are a few counts of this clonotype. This chain joins TRBV20-1 and TRBJ2-1; TRBD2 aligns across 9 bases. Trimming cost V 0 bases and J 8 bases; bases outside gene matches: 5. Looked up from germline, CDR1 is DFQATT and CDR2 is SNEGSKA (reference sequence). The CDR3 has 14 amino acids. Here the CDR3 reads CSARDWASGDEQFF. CDR3 nucleotide sequence: TGCAGTGCTAGAGATTGGGCTAGCGGGGATGAGCAGTTCTTC.

This chain's CDR3 is CARLGGQDKVHEQFF. The CDR3 nucleotides read TGTGCCAGACTGGGCGGGCAAGACAAAGTCCATGAGCAGTTCTTC. The chain joins TRBV6-4 to TRBJ2-1; the D gene is possibly TRBD2 (5 bases). Per the germline V gene, CDR1 is MRHNA and CDR2 is SNTAGT. Trimming pared 9 bases from V and 8 bases from J, leaving 23 bases between. The CDR3 is made up of 15 amino acids.

The sample holds a few counts of this clonotype. The V gene is TRBV29-1, the J gene TRBJ1-2, with TRBD1 identical over 11 bases. This CDR3 has 14 residues. The germline V gene has CDR1 SQVTM and CDR2 ANQGSEA. Trimming removed 4 bases from V and 7 bases from J; junction bases left unmatched: 8. CDR3 region: CSVGIGQGARGYTF. CDR3 coding DNA: TGCAGCGTTGGAATAGGACAGGGGGCGCGTGGCTACACCTTC.

A few counts support this clonotype. This rearrangement joins TRBV27 to TRBJ2-3; D gene uncertain. The CDR3 sequence is 15 residues long. Germline V gene lookup returns CDR1 MNHEY and CDR2 SMNVEV (reference sequence). V gave up 1 base and J gave up 2 bases, with 10 bases separating them. DNA for the CDR3: TGTGCCAGCAGTTTATATGCGGACCTCACAGATACGCAGTATTTT. This translates into CASSLYADLTDTQYF.

The chain couples TRBV7-8 to TRBJ2-3, with TRBD2 identical over 12 bases. Trimming cost V 3 bases and J 4 bases; bases outside gene matches: 5. Germline V lookup: CDR1 SGHVS, CDR2 FQNEAQ. The CDR3 loop spans 16 amino acids. CDR3 nucleotides: TGTGCCAGCAGCTTCGGACTAGCGGGAATGGCAGATACGCAGTATTTT. The encoded protein is CASSFGLAGMADTQYF.

The chain combines TRBV5-1 with TRBJ1-2; the D gene is possibly TRBD1 (5 bases). The CDR3 is 14 amino acids. V was clipped by 0 bases and J by 4 bases, with 10 bases between them. The germline V gene has CDR1 SGHRS and CDR2 YFSETQ. This CDR3 reads CASSLDPDSYGYTF. In DNA form, the CDR3 reads TGCGCCAGCAGCTTGGACCCAGACAGCTATGGCTACACCTTC.

This clonotype occurred a few times. The CDR3 DNA sequence: TGTGCCGGAACGAGGGACAGAGGCACCGGGGAGCTGTTTTTT. This codes for CAGTRDRGTGELFF. The chain combines TRBV5-6 with TRBJ2-2; TRBD1 aligns across 7 bases. Looked up from germline, CDR1 is SGHDT and CDR2 is YYEEEE. The length of the CDR3 is 14 residues. The junction had 10 bases not matched to a gene; V was cut back by 10 bases and J by 4 bases. Looking up the rest from reference TRBV5-6 and TRBJ2-2 gives the full variable domain: DAGVTQSPTHLIKTRGQQVTLRCSPKSGHDTVSWYQQALGQGPQFIFQYYEEEERQRGNFPDRFSGHQFPNYSSELNVNALLLGDSALYLCAGTRDRGTGELFFGEGSRLTVL.

The chain uses TRBV4-2 and TRBJ2-5, with D tentatively TRBD1 (6 bases). Trimming took off 0 bases at V and 1 base at J, with 9 bases between the two ends. Germline assignment: CDR1 LGHNA and CDR2 YNFKEQ. There are 15 residues in the CDR3. DNA for the CDR3: TGTGCCAGCAGCCAAGAATTGGACAGCCAAGAGACCCAGTACTTC. This encodes CASSQELDSQETQYF.

This clonotype was detected a few times. V gene TRBV4-1 combines with J gene TRBJ2-7; 7 bases map to TRBD1. V gave up 4 bases and J gave up 2 bases; unmatched junction bases: 5. Per the germline V gene, CDR1 is MGHRA and CDR2 is YSYEKL. The CDR3 covers 14 residues. In DNA form, the CDR3 reads TGCGCCAGCAGCCCAGACAGGGCCCCCTACGAGCAGTACTTC. Translating gives CASSPDRAPYEQYF.

The rearrangement joins TRBV9 to TRBJ2-2; D gene ambiguous. Looked up from germline, CDR1 is SGDLS and CDR2 is YYNGEE. This CDR3 has 14 amino acids. Trimming took 3 bases from V and 1 from J, leaving 7 bases between them. In DNA, the CDR3 is TGTGCCAGCAGCGACAGTGAGAACACCGGGGAGCTGTTTTTT. As protein: CASSDSENTGELFF.